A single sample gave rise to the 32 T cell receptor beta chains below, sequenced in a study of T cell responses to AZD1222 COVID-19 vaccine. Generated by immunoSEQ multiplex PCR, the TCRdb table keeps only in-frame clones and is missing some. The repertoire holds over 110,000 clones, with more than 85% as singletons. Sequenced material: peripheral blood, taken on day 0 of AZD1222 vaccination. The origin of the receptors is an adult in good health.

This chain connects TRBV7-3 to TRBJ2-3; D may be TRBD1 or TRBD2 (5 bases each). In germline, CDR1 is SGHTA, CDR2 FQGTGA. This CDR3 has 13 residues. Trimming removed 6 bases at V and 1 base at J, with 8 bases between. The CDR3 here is CASRRDGTDTQYF. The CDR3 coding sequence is TGTGCCAGCAGAAGGGACGGCACAGATACGCAGTATTTT.

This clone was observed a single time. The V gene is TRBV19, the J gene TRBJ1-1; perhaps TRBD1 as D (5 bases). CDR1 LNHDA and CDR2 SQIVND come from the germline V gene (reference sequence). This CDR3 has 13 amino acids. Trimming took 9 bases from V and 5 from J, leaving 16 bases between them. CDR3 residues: CASYPRGRTEAFF. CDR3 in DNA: TGTGCCAGCTATCCAAGGGGAAGGACTGAAGCTTTCTTT.

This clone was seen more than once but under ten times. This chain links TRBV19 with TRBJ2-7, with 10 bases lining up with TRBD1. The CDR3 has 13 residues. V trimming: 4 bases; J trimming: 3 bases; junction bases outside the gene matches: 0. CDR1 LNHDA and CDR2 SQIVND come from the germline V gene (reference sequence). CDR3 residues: CASSRDRGYEQYF. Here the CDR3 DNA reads TGTGCCAGTAGTAGGGACAGGGGCTACGAGCAGTACTTC.

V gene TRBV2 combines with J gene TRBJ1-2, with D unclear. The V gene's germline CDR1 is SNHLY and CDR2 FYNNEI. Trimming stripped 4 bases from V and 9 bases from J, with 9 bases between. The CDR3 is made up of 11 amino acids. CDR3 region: CASSVDSRYTF. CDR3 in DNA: TGTGCCAGCAGTGTGGATAGTCGCTACACCTTC.

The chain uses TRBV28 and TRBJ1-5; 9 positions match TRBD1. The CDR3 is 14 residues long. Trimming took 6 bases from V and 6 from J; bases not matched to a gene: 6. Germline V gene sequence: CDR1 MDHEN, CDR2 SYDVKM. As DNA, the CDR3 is TGTGCCAGCAGCCGGACAGGGGAGGGTCAGCCCCAGCATTTT. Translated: CASSRTGEGQPQHF. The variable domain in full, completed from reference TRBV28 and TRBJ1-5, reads DVKVTQSSRYLVKRTGEKVFLECVQDMDHENMFWYRQDPGLGLRLIYFSYDVKMKEKGDIPEGYSVSREKKERFSLILESASTNQTSMYLCASSRTGEGQPQHFGDGTRLSIL.

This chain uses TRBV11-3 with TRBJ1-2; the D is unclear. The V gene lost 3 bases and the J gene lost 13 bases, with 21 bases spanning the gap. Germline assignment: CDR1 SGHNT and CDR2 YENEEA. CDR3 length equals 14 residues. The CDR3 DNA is TGTGCCAGCAGCTTGGAAACAACGGCCTCGTCCCCCACCTTC. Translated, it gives CASSLETTASSPTF. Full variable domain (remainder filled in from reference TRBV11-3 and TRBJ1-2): EAGVVQSPRYKIIEKKQPVAFWCNPISGHNTLYWYLQNLGQGPELLIRYENEEAVDDSQLPKDRFSAERLKGVDSTLKIQPAELGDSAVYLCASSLETTASSPTFGSGTRLTVV.

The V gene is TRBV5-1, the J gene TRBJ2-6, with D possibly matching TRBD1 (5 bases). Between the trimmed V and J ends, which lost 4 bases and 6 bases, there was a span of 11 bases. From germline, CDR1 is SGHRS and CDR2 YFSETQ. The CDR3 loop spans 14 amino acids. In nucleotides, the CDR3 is TGCGCCAGCAGCATGGACAATGTGGCCAACGTCCTGACTTTC. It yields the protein CASSMDNVANVLTF.

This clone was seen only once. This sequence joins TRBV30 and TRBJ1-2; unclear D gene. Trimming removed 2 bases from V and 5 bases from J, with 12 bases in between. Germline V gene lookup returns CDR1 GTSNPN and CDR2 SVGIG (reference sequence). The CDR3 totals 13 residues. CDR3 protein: CAWSKKASYGYTF. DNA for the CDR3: TGTGCCTGGAGTAAGAAGGCCTCTTATGGCTACACCTTC. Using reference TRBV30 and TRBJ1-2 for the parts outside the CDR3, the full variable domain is SQTIHQWPATLVQPVGSPLSLECTVEGTSNPNLYWYRQAAGRGLQLLFYSVGIGQISSEVPQNLSASRPQDRQFILSSKKLLLSDSGFYLCAWSKKASYGYTFGSGTRLTVV.

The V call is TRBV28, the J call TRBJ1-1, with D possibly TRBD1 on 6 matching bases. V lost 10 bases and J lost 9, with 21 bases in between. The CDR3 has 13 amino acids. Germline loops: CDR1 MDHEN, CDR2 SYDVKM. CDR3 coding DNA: TGTGCCACCCATAGTGGGGGGCGACCCAAAGCTTTCTTT. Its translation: CATHSGGRPKAFF. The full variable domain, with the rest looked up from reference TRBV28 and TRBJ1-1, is DVKVTQSSRYLVKRTGEKVFLECVQDMDHENMFWYRQDPGLGLRLIYFSYDVKMKEKGDIPEGYSVSREKKERFSLILESASTNQTSMYLCATHSGGRPKAFFGQGTRLTVV.

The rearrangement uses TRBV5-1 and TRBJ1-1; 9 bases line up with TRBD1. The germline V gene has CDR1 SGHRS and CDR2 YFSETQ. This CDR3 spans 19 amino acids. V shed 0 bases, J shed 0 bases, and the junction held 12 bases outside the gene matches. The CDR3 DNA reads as TGCGCCAGCAGCTTGGAGGGATGGTCGGGACAGGGCTTGAACACTGAAGCTTTCTTT. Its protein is CASSLEGWSGQGLNTEAFF.

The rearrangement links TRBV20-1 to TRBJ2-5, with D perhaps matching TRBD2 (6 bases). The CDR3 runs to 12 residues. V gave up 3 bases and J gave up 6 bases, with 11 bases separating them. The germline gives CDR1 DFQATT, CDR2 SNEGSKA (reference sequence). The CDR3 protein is CSASPGGKTQYF. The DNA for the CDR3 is TGCAGTGCTAGTCCCGGGGGAAAGACCCAGTACTTC.

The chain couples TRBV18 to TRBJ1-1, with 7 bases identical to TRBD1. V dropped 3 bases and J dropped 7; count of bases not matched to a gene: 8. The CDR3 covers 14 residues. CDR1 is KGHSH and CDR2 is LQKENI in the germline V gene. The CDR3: CASSPGYRGIEAFF. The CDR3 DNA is TGTGCCAGCTCACCTGGGTACAGGGGAATTGAAGCTTTCTTT.

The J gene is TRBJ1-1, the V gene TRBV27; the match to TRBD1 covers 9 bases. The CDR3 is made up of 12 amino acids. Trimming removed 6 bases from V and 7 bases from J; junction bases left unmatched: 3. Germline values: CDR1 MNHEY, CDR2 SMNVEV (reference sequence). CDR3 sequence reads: CASRETGGEAFF. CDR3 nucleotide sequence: TGTGCCAGCAGGGAGACAGGGGGTGAAGCTTTCTTT.

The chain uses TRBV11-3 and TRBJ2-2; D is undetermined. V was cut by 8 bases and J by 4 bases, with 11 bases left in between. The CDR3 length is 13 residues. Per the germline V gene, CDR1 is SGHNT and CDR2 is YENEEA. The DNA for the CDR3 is TGTGCCAGCGGCATTCCGTTCACCGGGGAGCTGTTTTTT. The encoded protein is CASGIPFTGELFF.

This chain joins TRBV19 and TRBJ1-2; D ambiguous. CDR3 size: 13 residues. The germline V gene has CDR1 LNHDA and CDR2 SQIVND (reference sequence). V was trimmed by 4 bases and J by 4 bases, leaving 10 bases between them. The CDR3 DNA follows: TGTGCCAGTAGTACTCAGATAAGCTATGGCTACACCTTC. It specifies CASSTQISYGYTF.

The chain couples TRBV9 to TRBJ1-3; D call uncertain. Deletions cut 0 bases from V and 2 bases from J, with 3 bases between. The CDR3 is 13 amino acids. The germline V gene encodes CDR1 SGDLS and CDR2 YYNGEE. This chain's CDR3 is CASSVVTGNTIYF. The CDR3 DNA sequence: TGTGCCAGCAGCGTAGTTACTGGAAACACCATATATTTT.

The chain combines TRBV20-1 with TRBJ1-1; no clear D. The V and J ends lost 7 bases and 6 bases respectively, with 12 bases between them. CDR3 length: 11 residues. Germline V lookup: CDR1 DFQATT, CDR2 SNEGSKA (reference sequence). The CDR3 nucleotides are TGCAGTGTTCCGGTTGGCCCTGAAGCTTTCTTT. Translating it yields CSVPVGPEAFF.

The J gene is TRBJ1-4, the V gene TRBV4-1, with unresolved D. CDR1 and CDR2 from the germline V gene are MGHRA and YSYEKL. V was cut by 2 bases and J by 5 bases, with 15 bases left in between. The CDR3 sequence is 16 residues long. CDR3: CASSQWLTLRNEKLFF. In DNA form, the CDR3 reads TGCGCCAGCAGCCAATGGCTAACTCTTAGAAATGAAAAACTGTTTTTT.

The CDR3 DNA follows: TGTGCCAGTATTCCACGCCTTCTCACAGGGGCCACTGAAGCTTTCTTT. Translating it yields CASIPRLLTGATEAFF. The chain combines TRBV19 with TRBJ1-1, with TRBD1 matching 7 bases. The CDR3 has 16 amino acids. Germline V gene sequence: CDR1 LNHDA, CDR2 SQIVND (reference sequence). Trimming cost V 7 bases and J 4 bases; bases outside gene matches: 15.

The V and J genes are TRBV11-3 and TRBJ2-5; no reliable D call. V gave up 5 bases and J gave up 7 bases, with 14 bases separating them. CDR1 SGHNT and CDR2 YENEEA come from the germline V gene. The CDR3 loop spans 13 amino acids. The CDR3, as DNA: TGTGCCAGCAGCCGTACACCTGCTGGGACCCAGTACTTC. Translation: CASSRTPAGTQYF.

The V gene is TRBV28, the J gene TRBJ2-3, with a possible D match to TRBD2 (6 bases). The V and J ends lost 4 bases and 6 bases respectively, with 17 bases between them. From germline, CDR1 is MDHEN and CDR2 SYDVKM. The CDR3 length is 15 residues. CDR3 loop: CASSSPSQAGDTQYF. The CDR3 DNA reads TGTGCCAGCAGTTCCCCAAGTCAGGCGGGGGATACGCAGTATTTT.

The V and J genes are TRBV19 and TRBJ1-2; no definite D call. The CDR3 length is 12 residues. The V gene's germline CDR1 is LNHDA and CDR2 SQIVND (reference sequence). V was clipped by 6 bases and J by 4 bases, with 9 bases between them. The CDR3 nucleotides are TGTGCCAGTAGCGCCCTGGGCTATGGCTACACCTTC. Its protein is CASSALGYGYTF.

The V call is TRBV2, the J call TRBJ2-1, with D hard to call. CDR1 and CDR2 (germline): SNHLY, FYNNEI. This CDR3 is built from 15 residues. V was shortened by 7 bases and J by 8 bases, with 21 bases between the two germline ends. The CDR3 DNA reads TGTGCCAGCACCGCGGATAGGGCGACCCAATATGAGCAGTTCTTC. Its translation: CASTADRATQYEQFF.

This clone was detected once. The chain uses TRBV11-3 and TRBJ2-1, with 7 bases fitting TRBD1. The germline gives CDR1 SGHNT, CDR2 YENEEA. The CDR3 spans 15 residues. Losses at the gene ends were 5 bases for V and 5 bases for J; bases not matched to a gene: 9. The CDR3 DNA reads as TGTGCCAGCAGCCCCGGGCCCGGGACAGACAATGAGCAGTTCTTC. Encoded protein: CASSPGPGTDNEQFF. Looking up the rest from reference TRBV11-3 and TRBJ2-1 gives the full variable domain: EAGVVQSPRYKIIEKKQPVAFWCNPISGHNTLYWYLQNLGQGPELLIRYENEEAVDDSQLPKDRFSAERLKGVDSTLKIQPAELGDSAVYLCASSPGPGTDNEQFFGPGTRLTVL.

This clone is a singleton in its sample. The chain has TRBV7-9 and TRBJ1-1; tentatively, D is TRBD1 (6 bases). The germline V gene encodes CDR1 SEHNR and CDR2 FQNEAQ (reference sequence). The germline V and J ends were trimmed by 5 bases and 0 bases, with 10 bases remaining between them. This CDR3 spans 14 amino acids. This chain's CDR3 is CASSQGQMNTEAFF. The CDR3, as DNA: TGTGCCAGCAGCCAAGGACAGATGAACACTGAAGCTTTCTTT.

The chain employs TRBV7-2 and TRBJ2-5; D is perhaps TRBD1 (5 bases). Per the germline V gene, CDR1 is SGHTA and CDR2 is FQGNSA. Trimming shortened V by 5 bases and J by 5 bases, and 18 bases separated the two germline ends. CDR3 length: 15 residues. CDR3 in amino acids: CASSPQEGEWETQYF. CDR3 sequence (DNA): TGTGCCAGCAGCCCACAGGAAGGCGAGTGGGAGACCCAGTACTTC.

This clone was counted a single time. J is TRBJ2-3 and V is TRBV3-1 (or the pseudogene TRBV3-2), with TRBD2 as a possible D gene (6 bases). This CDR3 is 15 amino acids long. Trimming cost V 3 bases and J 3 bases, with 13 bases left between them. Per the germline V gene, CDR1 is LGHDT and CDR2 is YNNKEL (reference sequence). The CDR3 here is CASSHWRAGTDTQYF. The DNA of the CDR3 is TGTGCCAGCAGCCATTGGAGGGCCGGGACAGATACGCAGTATTTT.

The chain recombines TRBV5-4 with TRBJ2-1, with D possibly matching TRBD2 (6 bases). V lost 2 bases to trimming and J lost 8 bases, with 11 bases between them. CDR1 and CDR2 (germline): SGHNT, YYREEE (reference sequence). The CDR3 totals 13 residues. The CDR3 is CASSFQGGDEQFF. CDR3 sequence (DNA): TGTGCCAGCAGCTTCCAGGGAGGTGATGAGCAGTTCTTC. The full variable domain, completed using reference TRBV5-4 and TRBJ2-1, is ETGVTQSPTHLIKTRGQQVTLRCSSQSGHNTVSWYQQALGQGPQFIFQYYREEENGRGNFPPRFSGLQFPNYSSELNVNALELDDSALYLCASSFQGGDEQFFGPGTRLTVL.

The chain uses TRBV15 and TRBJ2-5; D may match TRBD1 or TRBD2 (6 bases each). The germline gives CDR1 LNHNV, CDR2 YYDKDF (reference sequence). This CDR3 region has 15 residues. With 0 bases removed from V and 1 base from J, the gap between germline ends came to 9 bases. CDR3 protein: CATSRDRGPQETQYF. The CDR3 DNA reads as TGTGCCACCAGCAGAGATCGGGGGCCCCAAGAGACCCAGTACTTC.

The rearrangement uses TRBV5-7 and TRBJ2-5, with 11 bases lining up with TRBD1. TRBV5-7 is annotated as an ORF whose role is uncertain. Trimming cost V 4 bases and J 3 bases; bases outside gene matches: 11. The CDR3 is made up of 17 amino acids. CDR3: CASSQVTGTGGEETQYF. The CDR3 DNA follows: TGTGCCAGCAGCCAGGTGACCGGGACAGGGGGGGAAGAGACCCAGTACTTC.

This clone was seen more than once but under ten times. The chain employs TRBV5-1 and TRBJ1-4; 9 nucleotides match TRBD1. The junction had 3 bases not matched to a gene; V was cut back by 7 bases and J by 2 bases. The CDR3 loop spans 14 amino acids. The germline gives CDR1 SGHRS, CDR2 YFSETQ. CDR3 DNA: TGCGCCAGCGCGGGACAGGGTACTAATGAAAAACTGTTTTTT. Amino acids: CASAGQGTNEKLFF.

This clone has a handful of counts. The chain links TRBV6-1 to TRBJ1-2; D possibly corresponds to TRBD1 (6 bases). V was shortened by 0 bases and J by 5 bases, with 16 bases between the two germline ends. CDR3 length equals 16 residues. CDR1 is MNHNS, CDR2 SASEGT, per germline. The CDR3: CASSEARGSGRYGYTF. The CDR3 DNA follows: TGTGCCAGCAGTGAAGCGAGGGGGTCCGGGAGGTATGGCTACACCTTC.